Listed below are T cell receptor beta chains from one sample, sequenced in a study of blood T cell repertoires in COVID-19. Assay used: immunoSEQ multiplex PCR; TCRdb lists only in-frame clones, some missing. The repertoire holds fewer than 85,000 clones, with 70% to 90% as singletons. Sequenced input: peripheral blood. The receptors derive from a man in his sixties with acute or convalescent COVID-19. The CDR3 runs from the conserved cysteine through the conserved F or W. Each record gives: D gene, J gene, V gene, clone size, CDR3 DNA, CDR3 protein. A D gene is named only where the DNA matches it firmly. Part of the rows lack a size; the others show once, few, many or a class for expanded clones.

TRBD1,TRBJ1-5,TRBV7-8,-,TGTGCCAGCAGCTCCACCGGAGGGGGCGCCTATAATCAGCCCCAGCATTTT,CASSSTGGGAYNQPQHF
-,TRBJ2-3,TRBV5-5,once,TGTGCCAGCAGCTTGGAGGGGCACAGCACAGATACGCAGTATTTT,CASSLEGHSTDTQYF
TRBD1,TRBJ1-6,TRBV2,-,TGTGCCAGCAGCGACTACTCCGGGACAGGCGGTTCACCCCTCCACTTT,CASSDYSGTGGSPLHF
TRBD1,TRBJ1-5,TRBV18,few,TGTGCCAGCTCCCCGACAGGGGGAAGTGGGGTGCGCAATCAGCCCCAGCATTTT,CASSPTGGSGVRNQPQHF
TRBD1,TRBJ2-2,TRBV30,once,TGTGCCTGGACCTGGACAGGGGGAGGGACCGGGGAGCTGTTTTTT,CAWTWTGGGTGELFF
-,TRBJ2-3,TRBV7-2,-,TGTGCCAGCAGCTTATTAGTATACGGGTCCACAGATACGCAGTATTTT,CASSLLVYGSTDTQYF
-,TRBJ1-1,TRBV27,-,TGTGCCAGCAAAAGGGAGGACACTGAAGCTTTCTTT,CASKREDTEAFF
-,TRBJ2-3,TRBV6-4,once,TGTGCCAGCAGTGTATGGGACATCACAGATACGCAGTATTTT,CASSVWDITDTQYF
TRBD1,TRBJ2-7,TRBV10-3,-,TGTGCCATCAGTGAACCGGGACAGGGTTCACTCGAGCAGTACTTC,CAISEPGQGSLEQYF
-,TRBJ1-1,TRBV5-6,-,TGTGCCAGCAGTTTTGTCGGGGACACTGAAGCTTTCTTT,CASSFVGDTEAFF
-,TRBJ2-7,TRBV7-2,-,TGTGCCAGCAGCCCCCGTTTAGCGATGTACGAGCAGTACTTC,CASSPRLAMYEQYF
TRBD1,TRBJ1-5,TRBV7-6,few,TGTGCCAGCAGCTTAGAGATGTGGACAGGTAGCAATCAGCCCCAGCATTTT,CASSLEMWTGSNQPQHF
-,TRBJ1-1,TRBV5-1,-,TGCGCCAGCAGCTTGGGACAGGCTCAATTGAACACTGAAGCTTTCTTT,CASSLGQAQLNTEAFF
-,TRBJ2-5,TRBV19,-,TGTGCCAGTAGTACAGCTAGCCAAGAGACCCAGTACTTC,CASSTASQETQYF
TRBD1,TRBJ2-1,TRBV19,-,TGTGCCAGTAGGACCGACAGGGTGAGGGACAATGAGCAGTTCTTC,CASRTDRVRDNEQFF
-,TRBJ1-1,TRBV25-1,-,TGTGCCAGCAGTGAACAGACAGGTAACACTGAAGCTTTCTTT,CASSEQTGNTEAFF
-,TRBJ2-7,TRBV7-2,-,TGTGCCAGCAGCCCCCTCAACCGGGTCCTAACCTACGAGCAGTACTTC,CASSPLNRVLTYEQYF
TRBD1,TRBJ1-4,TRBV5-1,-,TGCGCCAGCAGCTTGGCAGGGACAGGGAAGACAGAAAAACTGTTTTTT,CASSLAGTGKTEKLFF